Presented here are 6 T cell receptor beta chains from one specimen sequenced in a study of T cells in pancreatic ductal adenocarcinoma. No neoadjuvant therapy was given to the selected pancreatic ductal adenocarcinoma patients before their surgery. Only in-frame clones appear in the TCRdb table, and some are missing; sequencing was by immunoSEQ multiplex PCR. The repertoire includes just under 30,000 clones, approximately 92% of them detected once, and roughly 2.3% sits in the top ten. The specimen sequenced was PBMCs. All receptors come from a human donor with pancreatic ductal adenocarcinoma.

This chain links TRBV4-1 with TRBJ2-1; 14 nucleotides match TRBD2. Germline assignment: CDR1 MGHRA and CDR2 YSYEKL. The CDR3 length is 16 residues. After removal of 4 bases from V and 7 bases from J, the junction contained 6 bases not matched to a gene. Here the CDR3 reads CASSPPGLAGGNEQFF. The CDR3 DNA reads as TGCGCCAGCAGCCCTCCCGGACTAGCGGGAGGTAATGAGCAGTTCTTC.

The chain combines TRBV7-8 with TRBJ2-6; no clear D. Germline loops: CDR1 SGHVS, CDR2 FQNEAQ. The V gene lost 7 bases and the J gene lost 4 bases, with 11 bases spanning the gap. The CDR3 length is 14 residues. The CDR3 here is CASKLQPGANVLTF. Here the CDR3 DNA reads TGTGCCAGCAAACTCCAACCCGGGGCCAACGTCCTGACTTTC.

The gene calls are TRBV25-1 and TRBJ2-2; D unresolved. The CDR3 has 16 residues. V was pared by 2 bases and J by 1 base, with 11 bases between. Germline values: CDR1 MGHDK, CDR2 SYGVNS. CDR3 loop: CASSEMWPKNTGELFF. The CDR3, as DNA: TGTGCCAGCAGTGAAATGTGGCCGAAGAACACCGGGGAGCTGTTTTTT.

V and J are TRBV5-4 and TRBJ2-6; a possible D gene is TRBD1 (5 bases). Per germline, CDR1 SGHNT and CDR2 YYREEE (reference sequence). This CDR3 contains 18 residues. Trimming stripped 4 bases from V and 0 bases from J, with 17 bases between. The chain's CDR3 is CASSHPLDNASGANVLTF. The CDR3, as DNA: TGTGCCAGCAGCCACCCCTTGGACAATGCCTCTGGGGCCAACGTCCTGACTTTC.

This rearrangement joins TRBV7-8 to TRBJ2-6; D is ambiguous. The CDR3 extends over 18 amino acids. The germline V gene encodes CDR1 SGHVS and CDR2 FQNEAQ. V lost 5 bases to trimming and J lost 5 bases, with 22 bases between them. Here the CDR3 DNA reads TGTGCCAGCAGCGGCGGTTCTTACCCACAAAGTCGGGCCAACGTCCTGACTTTC. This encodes CASSGGSYPQSRANVLTF.

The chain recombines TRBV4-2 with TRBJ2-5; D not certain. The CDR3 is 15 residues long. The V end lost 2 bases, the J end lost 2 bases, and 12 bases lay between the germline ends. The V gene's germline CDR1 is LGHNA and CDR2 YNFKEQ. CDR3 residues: CASSQTGFGQETQYF. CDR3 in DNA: TGTGCCAGCAGCCAAACCGGGTTTGGGCAAGAGACCCAGTACTTC.